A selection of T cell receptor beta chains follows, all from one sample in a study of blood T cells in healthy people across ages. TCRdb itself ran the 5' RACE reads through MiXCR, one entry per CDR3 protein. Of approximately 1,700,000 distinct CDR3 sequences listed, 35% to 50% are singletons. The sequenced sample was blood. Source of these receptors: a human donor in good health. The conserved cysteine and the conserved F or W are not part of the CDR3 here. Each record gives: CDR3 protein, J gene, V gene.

CDR3aa: ATSDPRRGINEQY; j_gene: TRBJ2-7; v_gene: TRBV24-1
CDR3aa: ASSPGRRLWAF; j_gene: TRBJ1-1; v_gene: TRBV7-2
CDR3aa: ASSLRGLRGVKGEAF; j_gene: TRBJ1-1; v_gene: TRBV5-1
CDR3aa: ASSLEWTGAEQY; j_gene: -; v_gene: TRBV7-6
CDR3aa: ASSEARPGSGEQY; j_gene: TRBJ2-4; v_gene: TRBV2
CDR3aa: ASSLSGLAGGETQY; j_gene: TRBJ2-5; v_gene: TRBV27
CDR3aa: TSSFPRGVGNTEAF; j_gene: TRBJ1-1; v_gene: TRBV6-4
CDR3aa: ASRPRAPESEQY; j_gene: TRBJ2-7; v_gene: TRBV6-5
CDR3aa: ASSLRVSTGSVETQY; j_gene: -; v_gene: TRBV7-2
CDR3aa: ASRILTGQVSGANVLT; j_gene: TRBJ2-6; v_gene: TRBV2
CDR3aa: ASSLGQPTVEQY; j_gene: TRBJ2-7; v_gene: TRBV7-6
CDR3aa: AISSRTSGGTTAETQY; j_gene: TRBJ2-5; v_gene: TRBV10-3
CDR3aa: SVEGRDRLYGYT; j_gene: TRBJ1-2; v_gene: TRBV29-1
CDR3aa: ASSQTQIHSPLH; j_gene: TRBJ1-6; v_gene: TRBV12-3/TRBV12-4
CDR3aa: ASSPSHESYNEQF; j_gene: TRBJ2-1; v_gene: TRBV18
CDR3aa: ASSLLRGKGEKLF; j_gene: TRBJ1-4; v_gene: TRBV6-5
CDR3aa: AARTGGAGANVLT; j_gene: TRBJ2-6; v_gene: TRBV6-1
CDR3aa: ASSFDSGEQY; j_gene: TRBJ2-7; v_gene: TRBV7-9
CDR3aa: AISVDSDYGYT; j_gene: TRBJ1-2; v_gene: TRBV10-3
CDR3aa: SAPQLSYNEQF; j_gene: TRBJ2-1; v_gene: TRBV20-1
CDR3aa: ASSQELADVNYGYT; j_gene: TRBJ1-2; v_gene: TRBV4-3
CDR3aa: ASSPTGTSYNEQF; j_gene: TRBJ2-1; v_gene: TRBV7-8
CDR3aa: ASSALAGLYNEQF; j_gene: TRBJ2-1; v_gene: TRBV2
CDR3aa: ASSLRGDGNTEAF; j_gene: TRBJ1-1; v_gene: TRBV7-3
CDR3aa: ASSQRPGELAKNIQY; j_gene: TRBJ2-4; v_gene: TRBV7-6
CDR3aa: SAIITDEQF; j_gene: TRBJ2-1; v_gene: TRBV20-1